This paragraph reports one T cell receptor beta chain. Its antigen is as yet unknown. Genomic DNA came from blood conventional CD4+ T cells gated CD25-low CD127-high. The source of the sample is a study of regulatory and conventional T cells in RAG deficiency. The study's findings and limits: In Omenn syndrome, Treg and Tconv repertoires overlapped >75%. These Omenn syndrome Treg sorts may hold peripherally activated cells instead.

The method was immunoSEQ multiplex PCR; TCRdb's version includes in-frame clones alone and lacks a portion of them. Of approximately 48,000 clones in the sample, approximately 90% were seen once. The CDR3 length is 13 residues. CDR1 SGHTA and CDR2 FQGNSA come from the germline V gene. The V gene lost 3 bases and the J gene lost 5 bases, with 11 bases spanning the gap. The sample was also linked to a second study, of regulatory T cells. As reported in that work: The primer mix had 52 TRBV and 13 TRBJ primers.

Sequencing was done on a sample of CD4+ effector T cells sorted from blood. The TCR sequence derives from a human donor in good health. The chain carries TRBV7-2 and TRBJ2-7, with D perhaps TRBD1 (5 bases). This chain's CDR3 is CASSFAGPNEQYF. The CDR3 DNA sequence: TGTGCCAGCAGCTTTGCAGGGCCCAACGAGCAGTACTTC.